Listed here is a single TCR beta chain. What it binds is not known. The stimulus was lysate of CMV-infected fibroblasts, roughly 10 ug/mL. Memory cells lacking CD40L and CD69 with high CD45RO were sorted. Plasma HIV-1 RNA stayed below 50 copies/mL for at least 4 years. This entry is derived from a study of persistence of HIV-infected CD4 T cells. Study-wide results and limits: TCRbeta richness was lower in CMV- and Gag-responding cells than in anti-CD3/anti-CD28-responding cells.

Trimming removed 7 bases at V and 5 bases at J, with 9 bases between. The germline CDR1 and CDR2 sequences are MNHEY and SVGAGI. This CDR3 is built from 12 residues. Sequencing used immunoSEQ version 4 in survey mode. Clones were read by immunoSEQ multiplex PCR, and TCRdb kept only the in-frame ones, dropping some. The table lists 48,000 or so clones, around 72% of them singletons. The chain carries TRBV6-5 and TRBJ1-5; D gene unclear. Sequenced material: CD4+ T cells sorted from PBMCs after approximately 19-hour stimulation, taken from a patient who received antiretroviral therapy. This TCR was recovered from an adult man with HIV who was CMV-seropositive. CDR3 amino acids: CASTQSDQPQHF. For the CDR3, the DNA is TGTGCCAGCACCCAGTCAGATCAGCCCCAGCATTTT.